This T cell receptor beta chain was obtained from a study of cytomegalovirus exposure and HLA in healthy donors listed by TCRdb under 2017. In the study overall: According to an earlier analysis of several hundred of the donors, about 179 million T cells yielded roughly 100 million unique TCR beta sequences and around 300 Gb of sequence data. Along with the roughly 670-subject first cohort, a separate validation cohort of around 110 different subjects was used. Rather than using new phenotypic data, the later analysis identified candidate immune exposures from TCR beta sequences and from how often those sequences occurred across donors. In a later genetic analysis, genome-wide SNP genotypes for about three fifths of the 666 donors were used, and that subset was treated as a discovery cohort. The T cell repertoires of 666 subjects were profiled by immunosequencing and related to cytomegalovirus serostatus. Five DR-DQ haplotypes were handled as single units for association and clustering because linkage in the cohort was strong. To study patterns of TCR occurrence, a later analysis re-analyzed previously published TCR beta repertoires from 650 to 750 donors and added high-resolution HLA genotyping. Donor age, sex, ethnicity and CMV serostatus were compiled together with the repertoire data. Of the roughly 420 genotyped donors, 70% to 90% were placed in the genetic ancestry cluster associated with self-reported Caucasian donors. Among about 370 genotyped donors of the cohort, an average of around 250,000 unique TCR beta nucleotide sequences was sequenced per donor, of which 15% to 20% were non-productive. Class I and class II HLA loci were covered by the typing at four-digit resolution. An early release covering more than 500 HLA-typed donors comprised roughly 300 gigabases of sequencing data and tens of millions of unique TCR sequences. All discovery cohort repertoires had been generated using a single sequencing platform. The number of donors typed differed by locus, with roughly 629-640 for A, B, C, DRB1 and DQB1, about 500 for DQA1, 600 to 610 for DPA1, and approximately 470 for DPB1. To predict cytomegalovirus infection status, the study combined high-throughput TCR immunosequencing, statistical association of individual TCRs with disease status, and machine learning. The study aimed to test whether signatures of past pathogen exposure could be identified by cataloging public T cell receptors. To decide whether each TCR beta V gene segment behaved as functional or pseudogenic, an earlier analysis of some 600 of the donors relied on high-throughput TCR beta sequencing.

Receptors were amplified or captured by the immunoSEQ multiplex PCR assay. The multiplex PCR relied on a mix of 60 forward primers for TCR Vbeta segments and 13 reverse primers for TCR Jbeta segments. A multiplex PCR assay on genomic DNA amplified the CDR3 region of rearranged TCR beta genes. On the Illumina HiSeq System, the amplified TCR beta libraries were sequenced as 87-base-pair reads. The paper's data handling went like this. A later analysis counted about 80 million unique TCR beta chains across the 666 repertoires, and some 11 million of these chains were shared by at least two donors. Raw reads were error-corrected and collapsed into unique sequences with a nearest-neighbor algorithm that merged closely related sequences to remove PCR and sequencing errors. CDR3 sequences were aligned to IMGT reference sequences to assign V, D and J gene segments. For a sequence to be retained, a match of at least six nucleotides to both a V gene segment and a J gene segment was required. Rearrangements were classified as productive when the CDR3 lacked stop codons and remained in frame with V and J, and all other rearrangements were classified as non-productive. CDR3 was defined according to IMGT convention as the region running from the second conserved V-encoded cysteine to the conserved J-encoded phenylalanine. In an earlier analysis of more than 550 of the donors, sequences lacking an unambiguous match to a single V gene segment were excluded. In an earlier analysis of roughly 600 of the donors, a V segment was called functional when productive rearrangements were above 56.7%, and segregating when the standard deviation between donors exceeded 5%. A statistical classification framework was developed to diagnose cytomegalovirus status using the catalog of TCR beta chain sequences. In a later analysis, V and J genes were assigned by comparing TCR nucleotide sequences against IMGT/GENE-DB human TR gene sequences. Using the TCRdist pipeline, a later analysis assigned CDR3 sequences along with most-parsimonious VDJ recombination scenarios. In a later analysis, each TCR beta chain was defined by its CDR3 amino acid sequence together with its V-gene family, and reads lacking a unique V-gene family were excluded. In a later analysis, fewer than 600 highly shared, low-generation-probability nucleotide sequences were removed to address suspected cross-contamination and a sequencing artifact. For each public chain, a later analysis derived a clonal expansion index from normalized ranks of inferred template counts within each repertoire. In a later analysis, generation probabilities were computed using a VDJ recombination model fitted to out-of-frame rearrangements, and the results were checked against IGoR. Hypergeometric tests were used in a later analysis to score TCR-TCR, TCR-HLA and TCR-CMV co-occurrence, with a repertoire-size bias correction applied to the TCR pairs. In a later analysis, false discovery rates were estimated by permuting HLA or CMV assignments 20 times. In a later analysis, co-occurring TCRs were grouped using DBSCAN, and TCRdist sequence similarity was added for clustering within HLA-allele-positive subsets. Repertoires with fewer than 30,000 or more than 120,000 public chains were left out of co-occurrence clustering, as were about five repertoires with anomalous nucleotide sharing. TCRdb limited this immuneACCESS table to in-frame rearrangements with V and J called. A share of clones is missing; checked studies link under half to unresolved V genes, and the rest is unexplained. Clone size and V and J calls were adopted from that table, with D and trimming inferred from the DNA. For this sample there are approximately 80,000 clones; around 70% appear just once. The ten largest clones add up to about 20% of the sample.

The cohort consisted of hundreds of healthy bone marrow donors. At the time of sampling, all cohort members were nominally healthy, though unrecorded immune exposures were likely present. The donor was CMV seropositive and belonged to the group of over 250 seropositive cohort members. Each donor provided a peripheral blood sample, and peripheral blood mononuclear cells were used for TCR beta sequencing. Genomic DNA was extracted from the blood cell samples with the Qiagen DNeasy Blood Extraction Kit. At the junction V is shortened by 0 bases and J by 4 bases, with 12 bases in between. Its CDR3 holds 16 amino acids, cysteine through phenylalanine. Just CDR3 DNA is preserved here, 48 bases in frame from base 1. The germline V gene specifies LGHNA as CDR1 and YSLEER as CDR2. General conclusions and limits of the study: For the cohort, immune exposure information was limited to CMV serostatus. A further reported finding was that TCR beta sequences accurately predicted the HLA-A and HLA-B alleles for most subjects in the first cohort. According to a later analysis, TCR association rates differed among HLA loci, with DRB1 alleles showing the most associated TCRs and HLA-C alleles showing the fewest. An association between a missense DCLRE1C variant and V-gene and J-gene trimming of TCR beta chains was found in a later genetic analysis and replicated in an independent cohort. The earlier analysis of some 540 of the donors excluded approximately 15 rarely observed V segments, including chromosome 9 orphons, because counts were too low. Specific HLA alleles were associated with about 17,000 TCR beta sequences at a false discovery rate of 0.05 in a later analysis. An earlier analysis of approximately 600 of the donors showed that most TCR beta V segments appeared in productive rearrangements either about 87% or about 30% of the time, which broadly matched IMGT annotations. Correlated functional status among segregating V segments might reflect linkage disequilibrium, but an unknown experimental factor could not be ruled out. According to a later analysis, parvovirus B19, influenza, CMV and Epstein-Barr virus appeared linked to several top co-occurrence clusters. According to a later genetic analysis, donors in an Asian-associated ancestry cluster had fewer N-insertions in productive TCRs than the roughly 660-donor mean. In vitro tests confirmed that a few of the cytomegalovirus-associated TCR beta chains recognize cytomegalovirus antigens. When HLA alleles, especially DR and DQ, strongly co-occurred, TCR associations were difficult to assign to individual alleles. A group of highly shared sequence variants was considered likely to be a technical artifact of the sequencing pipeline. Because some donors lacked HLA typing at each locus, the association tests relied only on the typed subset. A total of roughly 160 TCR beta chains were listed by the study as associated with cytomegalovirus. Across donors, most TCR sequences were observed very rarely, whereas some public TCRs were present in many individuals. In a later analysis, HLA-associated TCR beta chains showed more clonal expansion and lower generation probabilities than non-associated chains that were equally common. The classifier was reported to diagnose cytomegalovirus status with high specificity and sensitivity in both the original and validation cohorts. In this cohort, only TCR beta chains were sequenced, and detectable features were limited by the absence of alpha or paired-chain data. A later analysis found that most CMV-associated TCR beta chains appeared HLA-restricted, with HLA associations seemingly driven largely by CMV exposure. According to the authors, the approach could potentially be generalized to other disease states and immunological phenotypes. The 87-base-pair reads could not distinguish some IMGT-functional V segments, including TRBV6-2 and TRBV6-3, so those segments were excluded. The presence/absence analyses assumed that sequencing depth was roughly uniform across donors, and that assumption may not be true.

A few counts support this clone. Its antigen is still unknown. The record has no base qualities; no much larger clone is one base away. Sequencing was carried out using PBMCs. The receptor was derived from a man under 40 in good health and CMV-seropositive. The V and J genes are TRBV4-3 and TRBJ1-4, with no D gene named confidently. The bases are TGCGCCAGCAGCCAAGATCCCGGCGGCCTTAATGAAAAACTGTTTTTT. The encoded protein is CASSQDPGGLNEKLFF.